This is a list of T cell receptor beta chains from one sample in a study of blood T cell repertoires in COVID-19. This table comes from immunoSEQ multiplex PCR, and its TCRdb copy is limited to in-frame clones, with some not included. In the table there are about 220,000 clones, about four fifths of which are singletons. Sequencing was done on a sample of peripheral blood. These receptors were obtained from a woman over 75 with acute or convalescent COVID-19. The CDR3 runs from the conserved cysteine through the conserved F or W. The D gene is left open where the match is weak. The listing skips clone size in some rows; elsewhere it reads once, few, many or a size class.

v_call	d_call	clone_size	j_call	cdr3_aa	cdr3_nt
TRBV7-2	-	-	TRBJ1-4	CASSLAPGGWEKLFF	TGTGCCAGCAGCTTAGCGCCGGGGGGTTGGGAAAAACTGTTTTTT
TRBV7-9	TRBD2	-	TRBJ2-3	CASSLRARTSGSDTQYF	TGTGCCAGCAGCCTGCGAGCCCGGACTAGCGGCTCAGATACGCAGTATTTT
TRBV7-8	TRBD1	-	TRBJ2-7	CASSSQGTAYYEQYF	TGTGCCAGCAGCTCGCAGGGGACAGCCTACTACGAGCAGTACTTC
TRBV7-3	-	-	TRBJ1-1	CASSQGGATEAFF	TGTGCCAGCAGCCAAGGGGGAGCCACTGAAGCTTTCTTT
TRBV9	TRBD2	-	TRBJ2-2	CASSPLAGRAGELFF	TGTGCCAGCAGTCCACTAGCGGGGAGAGCCGGGGAGCTGTTTTTT
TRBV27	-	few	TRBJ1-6	CASSRISNGRGSYNSPLHF	TGTGCCAGCAGTCGTATATCAAATGGAAGGGGTTCCTATAATTCACCCCTCCACTTT
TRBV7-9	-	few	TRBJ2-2	CASSRNGQTNTGELFF	TGTGCCAGCAGCCGGAATGGACAGACAAACACCGGGGAGCTGTTTTTT
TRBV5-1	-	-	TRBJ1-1	CASSLAVNTEAFF	TGCGCCAGCAGCTTGGCAGTGAACACTGAAGCTTTCTTT
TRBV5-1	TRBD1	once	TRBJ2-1	CASSQQGVYYNEQFF	TGCGCCAGCAGCCAGCAGGGGGTATACTACAATGAGCAGTTCTTC
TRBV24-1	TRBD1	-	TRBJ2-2	CATSDFGKGATTGELFF	TGTGCCACCAGTGATTTTGGGAAGGGGGCGACCACCGGGGAGCTGTTTTTT
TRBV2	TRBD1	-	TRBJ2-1	CASMDRNRRSNEQFF	TGTGCCAGCATGGACAGGAACCGCCGCTCCAATGAGCAGTTCTTC
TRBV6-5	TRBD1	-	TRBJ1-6	CASSFGDSYSPLHF	TGTGCCAGCAGCTTTGGGGACAGTTACTCACCCCTCCACTTT
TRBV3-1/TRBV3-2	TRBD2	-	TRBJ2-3	CASSQELAKDTQYF	TGTGCCAGCAGCCAAGAACTAGCGAAAGATACGCAGTATTTT
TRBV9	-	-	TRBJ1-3	CASRETLQGNTIYF	TGTGCCAGCAGAGAGACCTTACAGGGAAACACCATATATTTT
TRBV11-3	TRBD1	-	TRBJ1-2	CASSPDGQGARGYTF	TGTGCCAGCAGCCCAGACGGACAGGGGGCTCGTGGCTACACCTTC
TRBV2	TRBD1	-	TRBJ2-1	CASSLVTGGWFF	TGTGCCAGCAGCTTAGTCACAGGGGGATGGTTCTTC
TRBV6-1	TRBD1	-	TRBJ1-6	CASSEFTLGTDNSPLHF	TGTGCCAGCAGTGAATTTACCCTGGGGACAGACAATTCACCCCTCCACTTT
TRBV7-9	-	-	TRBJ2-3	CASSLVPADTQYF	TGTGCCAGCAGCTTAGTTCCGGCAGATACGCAGTATTTT
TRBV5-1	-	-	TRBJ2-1	CASSLLYEQFF	TGCGCCAGCAGCTTGTTATATGAGCAGTTCTTC
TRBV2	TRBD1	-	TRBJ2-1	CASNRDSPSSYNEQFF	TGTGCCAGCAACAGGGACAGTCCCTCCTCCTACAATGAGCAGTTCTTC
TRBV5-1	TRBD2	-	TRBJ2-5	CASRLGTSGQETQYF	TGCGCCAGCAGACTAGGGACTAGCGGCCAAGAGACCCAGTACTTC
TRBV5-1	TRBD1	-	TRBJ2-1	CASSPGQGTYNEQFF	TGCGCCAGCAGCCCAGGACAGGGTACATACAATGAGCAGTTCTTC
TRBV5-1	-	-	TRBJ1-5	CASSLHGKSDQPQHF	TGCGCCAGCAGCTTGCACGGGAAGTCAGATCAGCCCCAGCATTTT
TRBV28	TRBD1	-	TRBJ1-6	CATRTGVDSPLHF	TGTGCCACCCGGACAGGTGTAGATTCACCCCTCCACTTT
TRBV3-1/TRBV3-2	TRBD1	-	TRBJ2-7	CASSEGTDHSYEQYF	TGTGCCAGCAGCGAAGGGACAGATCACTCCTACGAGCAGTACTTC
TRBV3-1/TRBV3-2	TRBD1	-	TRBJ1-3	CASSRDSGNTIYF	TGTGCCAGCAGCCGGGACAGCGGAAACACCATATATTTT
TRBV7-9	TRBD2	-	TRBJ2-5	CASSPSGDGETQYF	TGTGCCAGCAGCCCAAGCGGGGATGGAGAGACCCAGTACTTC
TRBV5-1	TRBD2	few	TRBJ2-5	CASSLDPSGVKYF	TGCGCCAGCAGCTTGGACCCTAGCGGCGTTAAGTACTTC
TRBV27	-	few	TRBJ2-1	CASRFRTQGGELNEQFF	TGTGCCAGCAGATTTCGAACCCAGGGGGGTGAGTTGAATGAGCAGTTCTTC
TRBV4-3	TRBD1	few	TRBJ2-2	CASSQYPGGNTGELFF	TGCGCCAGCAGCCAGTACCCAGGGGGGAACACCGGGGAGCTGTTTTTT
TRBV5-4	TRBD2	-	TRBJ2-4	CASSLTSGGATDIQYF	TGTGCCAGCAGCTTGACTAGCGGGGGGGCCACGGACATTCAGTACTTC
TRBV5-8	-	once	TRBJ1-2	CASSLEAGRYYGYTF	TGTGCCAGCAGCTTGGAAGCAGGGAGGTACTATGGCTACACCTTC
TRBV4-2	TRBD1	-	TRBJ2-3	CASSQDPGGPDTQYF	TGTGCCAGCAGCCAAGATCCAGGGGGACCAGATACGCAGTATTTT
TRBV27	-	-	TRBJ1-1	CASSFSTRMDTEAFF	TGTGCCAGCAGTTTCAGCACGAGGATGGACACTGAAGCTTTCTTT
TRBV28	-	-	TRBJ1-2	CASSLEGSNYGYTF	TGTGCCAGCAGTTTGGAGGGGTCTAACTATGGCTACACCTTC
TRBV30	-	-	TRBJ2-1	CAWSYQTEKTQFF	TGTGCCTGGAGTTATCAGACAGAAAAAACGCAGTTCTTC
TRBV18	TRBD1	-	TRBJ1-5	CASSTDRVGQPQHF	TGTGCCAGCTCAACGGACAGGGTTGGACAGCCCCAGCATTTT
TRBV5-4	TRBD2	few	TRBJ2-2	CASSLALAGDTGELFF	TGTGCCAGCAGCTTGGCCCTAGCGGGCGACACCGGGGAGCTGTTTTTT
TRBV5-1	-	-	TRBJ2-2	CASSLAPRQDTGELFF	TGCGCCAGCAGCTTGGCCCCTAGACAGGACACCGGGGAGCTGTTTTTT
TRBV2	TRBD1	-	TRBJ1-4	CASQGQPNEKLFF	TGTGCCAGCCAGGGACAGCCAAATGAAAAACTGTTTTTT
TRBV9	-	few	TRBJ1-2	CASSVATRGEGGYTF	TGTGCCAGCAGCGTAGCTACTAGGGGGGAGGGCGGCTACACCTTC
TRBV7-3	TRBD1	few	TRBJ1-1	CASSPTGLMNTEAFF	TGTGCCAGCAGCCCGACAGGGCTTATGAACACTGAAGCTTTCTTT
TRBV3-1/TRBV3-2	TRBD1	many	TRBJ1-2	CASSLGSGTGYGYTF	TGTGCCAGCAGCCTCGGGAGCGGGACAGGGTATGGCTACACCTTC
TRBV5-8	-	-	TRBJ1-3	CASSLGQRGNTIYF	TGTGCCAGCAGCTTGGGACAGAGAGGAAACACCATATATTTT
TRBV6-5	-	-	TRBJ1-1	CASSYRVGLGTEAFF	TGTGCCAGCAGTTACCGTGTGGGGCTGGGCACTGAAGCTTTCTTT
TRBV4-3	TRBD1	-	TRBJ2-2	CASSQTPQGQLFF	TGCGCCAGCAGCCAGACACCACAGGGGCAGCTGTTTTTT
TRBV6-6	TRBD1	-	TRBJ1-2	CASSQGAPRYGYTF	TGTGCCAGCAGTCAGGGGGCCCCTAGGTATGGCTACACCTTC
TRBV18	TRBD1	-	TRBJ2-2	CASSPGQGVTGELFF	TGTGCCAGCTCACCGGGCCAGGGGGTCACCGGGGAGCTGTTTTTT
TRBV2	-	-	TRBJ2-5	CASSEETQYF	TGTGCCAGCAGCGAAGAGACCCAGTACTTC
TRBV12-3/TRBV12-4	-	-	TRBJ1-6	CASSITYNSPLHF	TGTGCCAGCAGTATTACCTATAATTCACCCCTCCACTTT
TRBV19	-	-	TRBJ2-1	CASRGSSSSYNEQFF	TGTGCCAGTAGAGGGAGCTCGAGCTCCTACAATGAGCAGTTCTTC
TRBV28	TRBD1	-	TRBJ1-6	CASRGQVDSPLHF	TGTGCCAGCAGGGGACAGGTGGATTCACCCCTCCACTTT
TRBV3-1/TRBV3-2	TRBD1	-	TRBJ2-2	CASRPFDRGRGTGELFF	TGTGCCAGCAGACCCTTCGACAGGGGGCGGGGCACCGGGGAGCTGTTTTTT